The clone carrying this T cell receptor (beta chain) was counted a single time. Antigen: not known. Amplification used 52 TRBV primers and 13 TRBJ primers. Measured with immunoSEQ multiplex PCR; TCRdb has only the in-frame clones, and not every one. The sample includes approximately 37,000 clones, approximately 89% of them seen just once. The data derive from a study of regulatory T cells. Every patient with CD3G deficiency had evidence of autoimmunity. Patients aged 2 to 39 years had fewer naive and more memory CD4+ and CD8+ T cells. CD4+ T cells were divided by sorting: CD25-high CD127-low Tregs, CD25-low CD127-high conventional cells. Whole-study results and caveats: Hydrophobic residues at CDR3 positions 6 and 7 were enriched in conventional CD4+ T cells of CD3G-deficient patients. In patients, unique TRB V-J pairs were restricted and V/J usage skewed, especially in Tregs.

Germline CDR1 reads MDHEN; CDR2 reads SYDVKM. The CDR3 consists of 11 residues. V lost 5 bases and J lost 6, with 6 bases in between. The sequencing sample was made of conventional CD4+ T cells sorted from blood. This clonotype was obtained from a person between 18 and 30 years old with CD3G deficiency. The V call is TRBV28, the J call TRBJ2-3; D call uncertain. The DNA for the CDR3 is TGTGCCAGCAGTGAGCGTGATACGCAGTATTTT. This encodes CASSERDTQYF.